This entry is about one T cell receptor beta chain. This clonotype occurred many times. Its binding antigen is unknown. A much bigger clone sits one base away, suggesting this may be a read error. Library preparation used PCR. The instrument was an Illumina HiSeq 2000. TCRdb handled the public reads itself, with Q25 trimming in fastp and clone calling in MiXCR, and kept productive beta chains. Every CDR3 protein is listed once, alongside the most common genes and DNA of its rows. The sample table shows approximately 18,000 distinct CDR3 sequences, and about 50% are seen once. The ten largest clones take up around 22% of the sample. The sample belongs to a study of tumor-infiltrating lymphocytes in oesophageal squamous cell carcinoma (dated by TCRdb to the mid-2010s). The CDR3 has 15 amino acids, counting the end cysteine and phenylalanine. This entry keeps only the CDR3 DNA: 45 bases, framed from base 1. According to the germline V gene, CDR1 reads MNHNS and CDR2 reads SASEGT.

The rearranged chain carries TRBV6-1 and TRBJ2-1; TRBD1 is possibly the D segment (5 matching bases). TRBJ2-7 explains the end of the DNA better; the J call may be wrong. The sequenced sample consisted of esophageal tumor tissue. This TCR was recovered from a male donor with esophageal squamous cell carcinoma. The CDR3 protein sequence reads: CASSVDTSSYNEQYF. The bases are TGTGCCAGCAGTGTGGACACGAGCTCCTACAATGAGCAGTACTTC.